This is a list of T cell receptor beta chains from one sample in a study of blood T cells in healthy people across ages. TCRdb re-analysed the 5' RACE reads in MiXCR, keeping a single row per CDR3 protein. The data hold over 1.5 million distinct CDR3 sequences, with around 48% observed a single time. Input material: blood. All receptors derive from a woman aged 40 to 55 in good health. Each CDR3 is given with its conserved first and last residue. D genes are given only for firm matches.

cdr3_aa,d_call,v_call,j_call
CASSLPQTGGSANEQYF,TRBD1,TRBV5-1,TRBJ2-7
CSATGDRDNEQYF,-,TRBV20-1,TRBJ2-5
CATSGGRSSYNEQFF,-,TRBV24-1,TRBJ2-1
CASGSNSGGTTDTQYF,TRBD2,TRBV7-2,TRBJ2-3
CASSVAGGSAQYF,-,TRBV9,TRBJ2-3
CASSLVGVGNEQFF,-,TRBV5-1,TRBJ2-1
CASSWDRASYEQYF,TRBD1,TRBV7-2,TRBJ2-7
CANRGENQETQYF,-,TRBV10-3,TRBJ2-5
CSAQNPGGETQYF,TRBD2,TRBV20-1,TRBJ2-5
CSASGLERTYEQYF,-,TRBV20-1,TRBJ2-7
CASSPKHRGRETQYF,TRBD1,TRBV6-5,TRBJ2-5
CASLETGDYGYTF,TRBD1,TRBV6-2/TRBV6-3,TRBJ1-2
CASSQESEATLTF,-,TRBV4-3,TRBJ2-6
CASSGSINQPQHF,-,TRBV27,TRBJ1-5
CASSPAALNQPQHF,-,TRBV3-1,TRBJ1-5
CASRTPGQGIYEQYF,TRBD1,TRBV28,TRBJ2-7
CASSYSVNSRAKNIQYF,-,TRBV6-5,TRBJ2-4
CSVAQQETQYF,-,TRBV29-1,TRBJ2-5
CASRETSESYEQYF,TRBD2,TRBV7-9,TRBJ2-7
CASSYATEPYGYTF,-,TRBV6-5,TRBJ1-2
CASSPSGTPGEKLFF,-,TRBV6-2/TRBV6-3,TRBJ1-4
CASSSETGGYPKNIQYF,TRBD1,TRBV7-9,TRBJ2-4
CSSRARVDTEAFF,-,TRBV29-1,TRBJ1-1
CATSDHAGTAKETQYF,TRBD1,TRBV24-1,TRBJ2-5
CASSLGRGGINEQYF,TRBD2,TRBV28,TRBJ2-7
CSARDGWANEKLFF,-,TRBV20-1,TRBJ1-4
CASSVRGAAEKLFF,-,TRBV27,TRBJ1-4
CASSYQGRGWDEQYF,-,TRBV6-2/TRBV6-3,TRBJ2-7
CASSQDGGRFNEQFF,-,TRBV4-3,TRBJ2-1
CASSVAAGGPYNEQFF,TRBD2,TRBV9,TRBJ2-1
CATGGHTDTQYF,-,TRBV6-2/TRBV6-3,TRBJ2-3
CASSQDHGVLTDEQFF,-,TRBV4-3,TRBJ2-1